This passage covers 32 T cell receptor beta chains from one sample sequenced in a study of spatial heterogeneity in lung cancer (dated by TCRdb to about 2019). The time point label on this specimen signifies: blood at routine non-recurrence follow-up after resection. Libraries came from 5' RACE. The listed sequencing device is NextSeq 500. TCRdb trimmed the raw reads at Q25, called clones with MiXCR and kept productive beta chains. Each CDR3 protein appears once, grouped with its most common genes and DNA. The sample contains approximately 11,000 distinct CDR3 sequences, 10% of them found a single time. The ten biggest clones cover less than 40% of the sample. The sample consisted of PBMCs, taken at follow-up. Source of these receptors: a female donor with early-stage non-small cell lung cancer.

This clonotype was detected only a few times. CDR3 DNA sequence: TGTGCCAGCAGCTTGTGGCCGGGGGGCTCCGCTGAAGCTTTCTTT. Encoded protein: CASSLWPGGSAEAFF. The genes are TRBV7-3 and TRBJ1-1; D perhaps matches TRBD1 (6 bases). The CDR3 has 15 residues. Trimming stripped 3 bases from V and 6 bases from J, with 17 bases between. CDR1 is SGHTA and CDR2 is FQGTGA in the germline V gene.

This clonotype was picked up many times. The V call is TRBV12-3 or TRBV12-4, the J call TRBJ1-2; perhaps TRBD1 as D (5 bases). The CDR3 runs 16 residues. V was trimmed by 6 bases and J by 5 bases, leaving 22 bases between them. This CDR3 is CASRHSSSGTLYGYTF. The DNA of the CDR3 is TGTGCCAGCAGACATTCTTCGTCCGGGACGCTTTATGGCTACACCTTC.

The chain has TRBV28 and TRBJ2-6, with 10 bases that match TRBD1. Germline CDR1 reads MDHEN; CDR2 reads SYDVKM. The CDR3 length is 15 residues. With V trimmed by 2 bases and J by 7 bases, 2 bases remained unmatched. The CDR3, as DNA: TGTGCCAGCAGTTTAAGGGACAGGGGAGCCAACGTCCTGACTTTC. This translates into CASSLRDRGANVLTF.

This clonotype was recorded many times. The rearrangement joins TRBV20-1 to TRBJ2-7, with TRBD2 identical over 8 bases. In germline, CDR1 is DFQATT, CDR2 SNEGSKA (reference sequence). The CDR3 has 14 amino acids. V lost 5 bases, J lost 0 bases, and 6 bases stayed unmatched. The chain's CDR3 is CSAHLLADSYEQYF. For the CDR3, the DNA is TGCAGTGCTCACCTACTAGCGGACTCCTACGAGCAGTACTTC.

The CDR3 region has the DNA TGTGCCATCAGTGAGGCAGGTAATCAGCCCCAGCATTTT. As protein: CAISEAGNQPQHF. V and J are TRBV10-3 and TRBJ1-5; D remains ambiguous. Trimming pared 2 bases from V and 4 bases from J, leaving 6 bases between. CDR3 size: 13 residues. Germline CDR1 is ENHRY and CDR2 is SYGVKD.

This clonotype was picked up a small number of times. One end of the junction does not line up with germline, which may come from a read error. The chain recombines TRBV5-4 with TRBJ2-3, with a tentative D call TRBD2 (6 bases). Germline V gene data show CDR1 as SGHNT and CDR2 as YYREEE (reference sequence). This CDR3 is built from 16 residues. The CDR3 loop reads CVSTPRWGGITDTQYF. The CDR3 region has the DNA TGTGTCAGCACCCCGAGATGGGGCGGGATCACAGATACGCAGTATTTT.

This clonotype was observed many times. In DNA, the CDR3 is TGTGCCAGCAGCTTAGACCGTAGCACAGATACGCAGTATTTT. Its translation: CASSLDRSTDTQYF. V gene TRBV7-2 combines with J gene TRBJ2-3; D is ambiguous. V was clipped by 1 base and J by 0 bases, with 5 bases between them. CDR1 and CDR2 (germline): SGHTA, FQGNSA. The CDR3 loop spans 14 amino acids. Together with reference TRBV7-2 and TRBJ2-3, the CDR3 gives the full variable domain: GAGVSQSPSNKVTEKGKDVELRCDPISGHTALYWYRQSLGQGLEFLIYFQGNSAPDKSGLPSDRFSAERTGGSVSTLTIQRTQQEDSAVYLCASSLDRSTDTQYFGPGTRLTVL.

Ten or more counts support this clonotype. V usage is TRBV12-3 or TRBV12-4 and J usage is TRBJ2-1; 7 nucleotides align to TRBD1. This CDR3 has 14 residues. Germline trimming cut 5 bases from V and 7 bases from J; bases unmatched to any gene: 8. The DNA for the CDR3 is TGTGCCAGCAGTCCTCGTACAGGGGTGAATGAGCAGTTCTTC. Translated, it gives CASSPRTGVNEQFF.

This clonotype was recorded many times. This chain uses TRBV27 with TRBJ2-1, with 12 bases lining up with TRBD2. J gave up 9 bases and V 5 bases, and 14 bases lay outside the gene matches. Germline CDR1 is MNHEY and CDR2 is SMNVEV (reference sequence). The length of the CDR3 is 17 residues. The CDR3 DNA is TGTGCCAGCAGTCCCTTACGACTAGCGGGAGTCCACGTTGAGCAGTTCTTC. Translating gives CASSPLRLAGVHVEQFF.

In this sample, this clonotype turned up many times. The chain combines TRBV4-3 with TRBJ2-3; unclear D gene. Germline V lookup: CDR1 LGHNA, CDR2 YSLEER. V was cut by 2 bases and J by 2 bases, with 5 bases left in between. There are 13 residues in the CDR3. The CDR3 nucleotides read TGCGCCAGCAGCCAAAGACTCACAGATACGCAGTATTTT. It encodes CASSQRLTDTQYF.

This clonotype was seen many times. The V and J genes are TRBV4-2 and TRBJ2-1; D is perhaps TRBD1 or TRBD2 (5 bases each). The CDR3 runs to 13 residues. Looked up from germline, CDR1 is LGHNA and CDR2 is YNFKEQ. The V gene lost 2 bases and the J gene lost 7 bases, with 9 bases spanning the gap. The CDR3: CASSQRDENEQFF. DNA of the CDR3: TGTGCCAGCAGCCAAAGGGACGAGAATGAGCAGTTCTTC.

This clonotype was recorded many times. The rearrangement uses TRBV6-2 or TRBV6-3 and TRBJ1-6, with D hard to call. CDR3 length equals 16 residues. CDR1 is MNHEY and CDR2 is SVGEGT in the germline V gene. The V end lost 2 bases, the J end lost 0 bases, and 8 bases lay between the germline ends. In DNA, the CDR3 is TGTGCCAGCAGTTACGAGCAGGACTCCTATAATTCACCCCTCCACTTT. Its translation: CASSYEQDSYNSPLHF.

The chain has TRBV2 and TRBJ2-3, with D perhaps TRBD2 (6 bases). Germline V gene data show CDR1 as SNHLY and CDR2 as FYNNEI. The V gene lost 7 bases and the J gene lost 6 bases, with 17 bases spanning the gap. The CDR3 contains 14 residues. As DNA, the CDR3 is TGTGCCAGCACCCCCGGGACTGCAGGCGATACGCAGTATTTT. Protein: CASTPGTAGDTQYF.

This clonotype came up a few times. The chain combines TRBV28 with TRBJ2-7; D is ambiguous. The germline gives CDR1 MDHEN, CDR2 SYDVKM. There are 13 residues in the CDR3. V shed 6 bases and J shed 0 bases, with 9 bases lying between them. CDR3 in amino acids: CASRTVPSYEQYF. The CDR3 DNA reads TGTGCCAGCAGGACTGTCCCCTCCTACGAGCAGTACTTC.

This clonotype was found many times. The junction differs from germline at one of its ends, possibly a read error. The chain is built from TRBV27 and TRBJ2-6; D might be TRBD1 (5 bases). CDR1 and CDR2 from the germline V gene are MNHEY and SMNVEV (reference sequence). There are 13 residues in the CDR3. The CDR3 sequence is CASSLAGANVLIF. DNA for the CDR3: TGTGCCAGCAGCCTGGCTGGGGCCAACGTCCTGATTTTC. The full variable domain, in which reference TRBV27 and TRBJ2-6 provide the parts outside the CDR3, is EAQVTQNPRYLITVTGKKLTVTCSQNMNHEYMSWYRQDPGLGLRQIYYSMNVEVTDKGDVPEGYKVSRKEKRNFPLILESPSPNQTSLYFCASSLAGANVLIFGAGSRLTVL.

The sample holds many counts of this clonotype. The J gene is TRBJ2-3, the V gene TRBV4-1; 7 bases map to TRBD2. V trimming: 2 bases; J trimming: 2 bases; junction bases outside the gene matches: 13. The CDR3 loop spans 18 amino acids. CDR1 and CDR2 (germline): MGHRA, YSYEKL. The CDR3 DNA reads TGCGCCAGCAGCCAATACCGGGGCAGCGGGGTCAACACAGATACGCAGTATTTT. It encodes CASSQYRGSGVNTDTQYF.

This clonotype occurred many times. The J gene is TRBJ2-1, the V gene TRBV20-1, with 8 bases that match TRBD1. CDR3 size: 13 residues. Germline CDR1 reads DFQATT; CDR2 reads SNEGSKA (reference sequence). The ends lost 5 bases at V and 4 bases at J; junction bases unmatched: 4. In DNA, the CDR3 is TGCAGTGCTTTCCGGGACAGGTACAATGAGCAGTTCTTC. Its translation: CSAFRDRYNEQFF.

In its sample, this clonotype was seen many times. The gene calls are TRBV5-4 and TRBJ2-3; maybe TRBD2 (5 bases). The V gene lost 0 bases and the J gene lost 2 bases, with 10 bases spanning the gap. This CDR3 has 15 residues. Germline assignment: CDR1 SGHNT and CDR2 YYREEE (reference sequence). CDR3 residues: CASSLGGPHTDTQYF. The CDR3 DNA reads TGTGCCAGCAGCTTGGGAGGGCCGCACACAGATACGCAGTATTTT.

This clonotype was observed a handful of times. J is TRBJ2-2 and V is TRBV10-2; 9 bases are shared with TRBD1. J gave up 2 bases and V 7 bases, and 5 bases lay outside the gene matches. Germline V lookup: CDR1 WSHSY, CDR2 SAAADI. The CDR3 runs 15 residues. The CDR3 sequence is CASTRTGDNTGELFF. For the CDR3, the DNA is TGCGCCAGCACTAGGACAGGGGACAACACCGGGGAGCTGTTTTTT.

This clonotype was detected many times. The V and J genes are TRBV5-1 and TRBJ2-1; D is unresolved. Germline V gene lookup returns CDR1 SGHRS and CDR2 YFSETQ. V was clipped by 0 bases and J by 7 bases, with 11 bases between them. This CDR3 has 14 amino acids. This chain's CDR3 is CASSLGSWRNEQFF. In DNA form, the CDR3 reads TGCGCCAGCAGCTTGGGTTCGTGGAGAAATGAGCAGTTCTTC.

V and J are TRBV28 and TRBJ1-5; D not certain. The CDR3 spans 16 residues. Trimming cost V 4 bases and J 4 bases, with 17 bases left between them. Germline V gives CDR1 MDHEN, CDR2 SYDVKM. The CDR3 sequence: CASSSLSTELNQPQHF. Here the CDR3 DNA reads TGTGCCAGCAGTTCCCTTTCCACAGAACTTAATCAGCCCCAGCATTTT. Together with reference TRBV28 and TRBJ1-5, the CDR3 gives the full variable domain: DVKVTQSSRYLVKRTGEKVFLECVQDMDHENMFWYRQDPGLGLRLIYFSYDVKMKEKGDIPEGYSVSREKKERFSLILESASTNQTSMYLCASSSLSTELNQPQHFGDGTRLSIL.

The V and J genes are TRBV7-9 and TRBJ2-5; D is perhaps TRBD2 (6 bases). The CDR3 extends over 14 amino acids. Germline CDR1 reads SEHNR; CDR2 reads FQNEAQ (reference sequence). V gave up 4 bases and J gave up 5 bases, with 14 bases separating them. Here the CDR3 reads CASSSTRERETQYF. As DNA, the CDR3 is TGTGCCAGCAGCTCCACCCGGGAGCGGGAGACCCAGTACTTC. The full variable domain, its missing parts supplied by reference TRBV7-9 and TRBJ2-5, is DTGVSQNPRHKITKRGQNVTFRCDPISEHNRLYWYRQTLGQGPEFLTYFQNEAQLEKSRLLSDRFSAERPKGSFSTLEIQRTEQGDSAMYLCASSSTRERETQYFGPGTRLLVL.

In its sample, this clonotype was seen many times. This chain connects TRBV7-8 to TRBJ1-5; no clear D. The CDR3 totals 16 residues. CDR1 SGHVS and CDR2 FQNEAQ come from the germline V gene. V was trimmed by 1 base and J by 0 bases, leaving 10 bases between them. In DNA form, the CDR3 reads TGTGCCAGCAGCTTAGGCGTGGCCCTTAGCAATCAGCCCCAGCATTTT. It encodes CASSLGVALSNQPQHF. Variable domain in full (rest from reference TRBV7-8 and TRBJ1-5): GAGVSQSPRYKVAKRGQDVALRCDPISGHVSLFWYQQALGQGPEFLTYFQNEAQLDKSGLPSDRFFAERPEGSVSTLKIQRTQQEDSAVYLCASSLGVALSNQPQHFGDGTRLSIL.

This clonotype was recorded only once. V gene TRBV2 combines with J gene TRBJ2-5; 8 bases fit TRBD2. This CDR3 has 15 residues. The J segment lost 4 bases and the V segment lost 2 bases, leaving 6 bases of the junction unmatched. CDR1 is SNHLY and CDR2 is FYNNEI in the germline V gene. The CDR3 nucleotides read TGTGCCAGCAGTGAATTAGCACTAGCGGTAGAGACCCAGTACTTC. This encodes CASSELALAVETQYF. Full variable domain (remainder filled in from reference TRBV2 and TRBJ2-5): EPEVTQTPSHQVTQMGQEVILRCVPISNHLYFYWYRQILGQKVEFLVSFYNNEISEKSEIFDDQFSVERPDGSNFTLKIRSTKLEDSAMYFCASSELALAVETQYFGPGTRLLVL.

This clonotype was found many times. The chain carries TRBV12-3 or TRBV12-4 and TRBJ2-1; D perhaps matches TRBD2 (5 bases). V lost 7 bases and J lost 0, with 10 bases in between. This CDR3 region has 14 residues. The CDR3 coding sequence is TGTGCCAGCATCAGCGGAAGCTCCTACAATGAGCAGTTCTTC. Its protein is CASISGSSYNEQFF.

This clonotype was counted at least ten times. This chain joins TRBV7-8 and TRBJ2-1; D is possibly TRBD2 (6 bases). CDR1 SGHVS and CDR2 FQNEAQ come from the germline V gene. There are 17 residues in the CDR3. V was clipped by 6 bases and J by 7 bases, with 25 bases between them. Here the CDR3 DNA reads TGTGCCAGCAGGGTCCCGCGCGGGCCTCGGGCGGGGAATGAGCAGTTCTTC. Translation gives CASRVPRGPRAGNEQFF.

Sample share makes this clonotype medium-sized (0.01 to 0.1%). The J gene is TRBJ2-3, the V gene TRBV12-3 or TRBV12-4; perhaps TRBD2 as D (6 bases). Trimming stripped 5 bases from V and 1 base from J, with 7 bases between. CDR3 size: 13 residues. This chain's CDR3 is CASSPSGTDTQYF. CDR3 coding DNA: TGTGCCAGCAGTCCTAGCGGCACAGATACGCAGTATTTT.

In its sample, this clonotype was seen many times. This rearrangement joins TRBV28 to TRBJ1-2; D remains unclear. CDR1 is MDHEN and CDR2 is SYDVKM in the germline V gene. This CDR3 has 11 residues. Trimming cost V 6 bases and J 0 bases, with 2 bases left between them. This CDR3 is CASRANYGYTF. CDR3 DNA: TGTGCCAGCAGAGCTAACTATGGCTACACCTTC.

This clonotype was recorded at least ten times. The rearrangement links TRBV30 to TRBJ2-2; TRBD2 matches at 7 bases. The ends lost 4 bases at V and 6 bases at J; junction bases unmatched: 5. CDR3 length equals 13 residues. Germline lookup yields CDR1 GTSNPN and CDR2 SVGIG (reference sequence). CDR3 DNA sequence: TGTGCCTGGAAGCGGGGTCGAGCCGGGGAGCTGTTTTTT. It yields the protein CAWKRGRAGELFF.

The table lists this clonotype with many counts. V gene TRBV7-2 combines with J gene TRBJ2-1; D possibly corresponds to TRBD2 (5 bases). The CDR3 length is 14 residues. Germline CDR1 is SGHTA and CDR2 is FQGNSA. Trimming stripped 3 bases from V and 3 bases from J, with 9 bases between. The CDR3 is CASSFPGIYNEQFF. The CDR3 DNA reads TGTGCCAGCAGCTTCCCGGGGATCTACAATGAGCAGTTCTTC.

By sample share, this clonotype is medium-sized. The chain carries TRBV6-2 or TRBV6-3 and TRBJ2-6; D is unclear. CDR1 is MNHEY and CDR2 is SVGEGT in the germline V gene. Trimming took 3 bases from V and 2 from J, leaving 8 bases between them. The CDR3 length is 15 residues. CDR3 DNA sequence: TGTGCCAGCAGTTATGACATACCTGGGGCCAACGTCCTGACTTTC. Translated, it gives CASSYDIPGANVLTF.

This clonotype was seen many times. This chain connects TRBV20-1 to TRBJ2-1; D perhaps matches TRBD2 (5 bases). This CDR3 region has 15 residues. CDR1 and CDR2 (germline): DFQATT, SNEGSKA (reference sequence). Trimming pared 1 base from V and 2 bases from J, leaving 12 bases between. CDR3 region: CSARASGIPYNEQFF. CDR3 coding DNA: TGCAGTGCTAGAGCGTCGGGGATACCCTACAATGAGCAGTTCTTC.